This passage covers 32 T cell receptor beta chains from one sample sequenced in a study of Graves' ophthalmopathy and Graves' hyperthyroidism. From RNA, the CDR3 regions of TCR beta chains were amplified and sequenced. HTBI-primed RT-PCR formed the first round, and a multiplex PCR formed the second. TCRdb re-called the multiplex PCR reads through MiXCR, storing one row per CDR3 protein. The sample consists of 620,000 or so distinct CDR3 sequences, 22% of them appearing once. Sequencing was done on a sample of peripheral blood. The receptors derive from a woman between 18 and 29 years old with stable Graves' hyperthyroidism. Some clones in this sample may be carry-over from other donors' samples.

The sample holds many counts of this clonotype. The chain is built from TRBV20-1 and TRBJ2-5; tentatively, D is TRBD1 (6 bases). CDR1 is DFQATT, CDR2 SNEGSKA, per germline (reference sequence). The length of the CDR3 is 13 residues. V lost 1 base and J lost 2, with 8 bases in between. CDR3 nucleotide sequence: TGCAGTGCTAGAGGCGACAGGCAAGAGACCCAGTACTTC. Its protein is CSARGDRQETQYF.

This clonotype has a count of ten or more. Since no conserved phenylalanine or tryptophan closes the CDR3, a read error is the likely cause. No DNA is shown, since the ends of the CDR3 on it are uncertain; the CDR3 is the one TCRdb lists. The V call is TRBV6-1, the J call TRBJ2-7. Germline CDR1 MNHNS, CDR2 SASEGT. From its first to its last residue, the CDR3 has 8 amino acids. This CDR3 reads CASSHCFL.

The chain has TRBV3-1 and TRBJ2-3; 7 bases line up with TRBD1. V lost 4 bases to trimming and J lost 3 bases; unmatched junction nucleotides: 7. CDR1 and CDR2 (germline): LGHDT, YNNKEL (reference sequence). This CDR3 is built from 15 residues. DNA of the CDR3: TGTGCCAGCAGCCCCGGACAGGTTACTACAGATACGCAGTATTTT. This translates into CASSPGQVTTDTQYF.

This clonotype has a count of ten or more. This chain connects TRBV15 to TRBJ2-7; 15 nucleotides agree with TRBD2. Per the germline V gene, CDR1 is LNHNV and CDR2 is YYDKDF (reference sequence). CDR3 length equals 19 residues. The trim removed 3 bases at V and 1 base at J, leaving 10 bases unmatched. The CDR3 bases are TGTGCCACCAGCAGCGACGGACTAGCGGGAGGGCCCCCATCCTACGAGCAGTACTTC. This sequence encodes CATSSDGLAGGPPSYEQYF.

This clonotype was recorded many times. V gene TRBV30 combines with J gene TRBJ2-5, with 11 bases that match TRBD2. Trimming at V came to 2 bases and at J to 2 bases, leaving 7 bases not matched to a gene. This CDR3 has 16 amino acids. Germline V CDR1 and CDR2: GTSNPN, SVGIG (reference sequence). CDR3 in amino acids: CAWSKGLAGVQETQYF. The CDR3 DNA reads as TGTGCCTGGAGTAAAGGACTAGCGGGCGTACAAGAGACCCAGTACTTC.

This clonotype showed up many times. The gene calls are TRBV6-5 and TRBJ2-7; TRBD1 agrees at 8 bases. Trimming cost V 5 bases and J 5 bases; bases outside gene matches: 8. The CDR3 length is 14 residues. The germline gives CDR1 MNHEY, CDR2 SVGAGI. CDR3 DNA sequence: TGTGCCAGCAGTAACCGGGACAGGTCCGACGAGCAGTACTTC. Translated, it gives CASSNRDRSDEQYF.

This rearrangement joins TRBV12-3 or TRBV12-4 to TRBJ1-2; 11 bases fit TRBD1. The trim removed 8 bases at V and 2 bases at J, leaving 7 bases unmatched. This CDR3 is 15 amino acids long. CDR3 region: CASDDGTGGNYGYTF. CDR3 DNA sequence: TGTGCCAGCGATGACGGGACAGGGGGAAACTATGGCTACACCTTC.

The chain joins TRBV28 to TRBJ1-5; TRBD1 is a possible D gene (6 bases). The CDR3 totals 14 residues. The V gene lost 11 bases and the J gene lost 1 base, with 15 bases spanning the gap. Germline loops: CDR1 MDHEN, CDR2 SYDVKM. Here the CDR3 DNA reads TGTGCCGGGGGCACGGGAGGCAGCAATCAGCCCCAGCATTTT. Translating gives CAGGTGGSNQPQHF. The full variable domain, its missing parts supplied by reference TRBV28 and TRBJ1-5, is DVKVTQSSRYLVKRTGEKVFLECVQDMDHENMFWYRQDPGLGLRLIYFSYDVKMKEKGDIPEGYSVSREKKERFSLILESASTNQTSMYLCAGGTGGSNQPQHFGDGTRLSIL.

The table lists this clonotype with many counts. The rearrangement uses TRBV12-3 or TRBV12-4 and TRBJ2-7; D might be TRBD1 (6 bases). The CDR3 has 14 residues. The ends were cut back, 3 bases at V and 2 bases at J, with 11 bases in the middle. The CDR3 here is CASSFPGVPYEQYF. DNA of the CDR3: TGTGCCAGCAGTTTCCCAGGGGTCCCCTACGAGCAGTACTTC.

This clonotype was counted ten times or more. The J gene is TRBJ2-2, the V gene TRBV28; TRBD1 is a possible D gene (5 bases). The CDR3 totals 13 residues. The V end lost 10 bases, the J end lost 6 bases, and 15 bases lay between the germline ends. Germline assignment: CDR1 MDHEN and CDR2 SYDVKM. CDR3 sequence (DNA): TGTGCCACTCTAAGACAGAGTGCCGGGGAGCTGTTTTTT. As protein: CATLRQSAGELFF.

This chain links TRBV18 with TRBJ1-1; possible D gene TRBD1, 5 bases. The V end lost 5 bases, the J end lost 0 bases, and 13 bases lay between the germline ends. Germline CDR1 is KGHSH and CDR2 is LQKENI. The CDR3 runs 15 residues. CDR3 DNA sequence: TGTGCCAGCTCAGGGGGACGGCAGCTGAACACTGAAGCTTTCTTT. This encodes CASSGGRQLNTEAFF.

This clonotype was seen ten or more times. The rearrangement joins TRBV6-1 to TRBJ2-7; 10 positions match TRBD1. The CDR3 loop spans 16 amino acids. The V and J ends lost 7 bases and 2 bases, in that order; junction bases with no gene match: 11. Germline V gives CDR1 MNHNS, CDR2 SASEGT. The CDR3 reads CASTKVTGTGAYEQYF. In nucleotides, the CDR3 is TGTGCCAGCACTAAAGTTACCGGGACAGGGGCCTACGAGCAGTACTTC.

This clonotype was counted at least ten times. In DNA form, the CDR3 reads TGTGCCAGCAGCCCCTCTCTCGGGATAGCTCGGGCGATAGATACGCAGTATTTT. Protein sequence: CASSPSLGIARAIDTQYF. The V and J genes are TRBV6-2 or TRBV6-3 and TRBJ2-3; possible D gene TRBD2, 5 bases. Germline V gene lookup returns CDR1 MNHEY and CDR2 SVGEGT. Trimming removed 6 bases at V and 5 bases at J, with 27 bases between. The CDR3 is made up of 18 amino acids.

This clonotype turned up a few times. The CDR3 spells CAWSVLTGNNSPLHF. In nucleotides, the CDR3 is TGTGCCTGGAGTGTACTGACAGGAAATAATTCACCCCTCCACTTT. This chain links TRBV30 with TRBJ1-6, with D perhaps matching TRBD1 (6 bases). Germline values: CDR1 GTSNPN, CDR2 SVGIG (reference sequence). The CDR3 covers 15 residues. The V end was cut by 0 bases, the J end by 5 bases, with 11 bases between.

Ten or more counts support this clonotype. The rearrangement links TRBV9 to TRBJ2-7; 9 bases are shared with TRBD1. Germline CDR1 is SGDLS and CDR2 is YYNGEE. The CDR3 has 15 amino acids. V lost 4 bases, J lost 4 bases, and 9 bases stayed unmatched. The CDR3 reads CASSPPGQGRYEQYF. CDR3 nucleotides: TGTGCCAGCAGCCCTCCGGGACAGGGCCGGTACGAGCAGTACTTC.

The table lists this clonotype with many counts. The chain links TRBV7-6 to TRBJ1-1; 10 bases are a match to TRBD1. V gave up 2 bases and J gave up 4 bases; unmatched junction bases: 4. The CDR3 contains 15 residues. Germline V gives CDR1 SGHVS, CDR2 FNYEAQ. The CDR3 DNA is TGTGCCAGCAGCTTAACCGGGACAGGGGTCACTGAAGCTTTCTTT. It yields the protein CASSLTGTGVTEAFF. Together with reference TRBV7-6 and TRBJ1-1, the CDR3 gives the full variable domain: GAGVSQSPRYKVTKRGQDVALRCDPISGHVSLYWYRQALGQGPEFLTYFNYEAQQDKSGLPNDRFSAERPEGSISTLTIQRTEQRDSAMYRCASSLTGTGVTEAFFGQGTRLTVV.

As concerns this clonotype: This clone may be a read error of a much larger clone one base away. This sequence joins TRBV30 and TRBJ1-6; 8 nucleotides line up with TRBD1. The CDR3 runs to 14 residues. Trimming at V came to 5 bases and at J to 7 bases, leaving 7 bases not matched to a gene. Looked up from germline, CDR1 is GTSNPN and CDR2 is SVGIG (reference sequence). CDR3 DNA sequence: TGTGCCTGGGGCCTCACAGGGGGGAATTCACCCCTCCACTTT. Protein sequence: CAWGLTGGNSPLHF.

This clonotype was counted at least ten times. The V gene is TRBV6-1, the J gene TRBJ2-2; D may be TRBD2 (6 bases). This CDR3 comprises 16 residues. In germline, CDR1 is MNHNS, CDR2 SASEGT. V lost 7 bases and J lost 2, with 17 bases in between. The CDR3 DNA is TGTGCCAGCATGGCAATCCGGGACTCAAACACCGGGGAGCTGTTTTTT. Translation gives CASMAIRDSNTGELFF.

V usage is TRBV14 and J usage is TRBJ1-1; 11 bases line up with TRBD1. Germline trimming cut 7 bases from V and 0 bases from J; bases unmatched to any gene: 4. The V gene's germline CDR1 is SGHDN and CDR2 FVKESK. The CDR3 covers 15 residues. The CDR3 DNA is TGTGCCAGCATCGGACAGGGGGCGTTGAACACTGAAGCTTTCTTT. Translated, it gives CASIGQGALNTEAFF.

The chain's CDR3 is CASSSPTGTQETQYF. For the CDR3, the DNA is TGTGCCAGCAGTTCGCCTACAGGGACCCAAGAGACCCAGTACTTC. The V call is TRBV28, the J call TRBJ2-5; TRBD1 might be the D (6 bases). The CDR3 extends over 15 amino acids. From germline, CDR1 is MDHEN and CDR2 SYDVKM. Trimming stripped 4 bases from V and 1 base from J, with 13 bases between.

The chain carries TRBV7-8 and TRBJ1-3; 8 positions agree with TRBD1. CDR1 is SGHVS and CDR2 is FQNEAQ in the germline V gene. The CDR3 is made up of 15 amino acids. The V and J ends lost 7 bases and 0 bases, in that order; junction bases with no gene match: 5. CDR3 nucleotides: TGTGCCAGCAACGAACAGGGGGGCTCTGGAAACACCATATATTTT. Its protein is CASNEQGGSGNTIYF.

This clonotype was counted a few times. The chain has TRBV4-1 and TRBJ2-7, with 10 bases aligning to TRBD1. Unmatched junction bases numbered 8, after V lost 6 bases and J lost 0 bases. Germline V CDR1 and CDR2: MGHRA, YSYEKL. The CDR3 is 16 amino acids. CDR3 amino acids: CASREWDRGYSYEQYF. CDR3 nucleotide sequence: TGCGCCAGCAGAGAATGGGACAGGGGTTACTCCTACGAGCAGTACTTC.

V and J are TRBV6-2 or TRBV6-3 and TRBJ1-1, with D unresolved. In germline, CDR1 is MNHEY, CDR2 SVGEGT. The CDR3 extends over 14 amino acids. The V and J ends lost 5 bases and 1 base respectively, with 11 bases between them. The CDR3 loop reads CASSPTEENTEAFF. In nucleotides, the CDR3 is TGTGCCAGCAGTCCCACGGAAGAGAACACTGAAGCTTTCTTT.

The chain couples TRBV4-1 to TRBJ2-5; either TRBD1 or TRBD2 may supply D (5 bases each). The CDR3 spans 12 residues. The V and J ends lost 8 bases and 5 bases respectively, with 12 bases between them. Germline values: CDR1 MGHRA, CDR2 YSYEKL. Here the CDR3 reads CASQGEGETQYF. The CDR3 nucleotides are TGCGCCAGCCAGGGAGAAGGCGAGACCCAGTACTTC.

Of note for this clonotype: Just one base apart from a much larger clone, this may be a read error. This is likely a read error, given that the CDR3 carries no conserved phenylalanine or tryptophan at its end. The V call is TRBV11-2, the J call TRBJ1-5; 8 positions match TRBD1. The germline V gene encodes CDR1 SGHAT and CDR2 FQNNGV. CDR3 length: 16 residues. V was clipped by 4 bases and J by 1 base; unmatched bases: 6. The CDR3 spells CASSSGGWQSNQPQHL. The DNA of the CDR3 is TGTGCCAGCAGCTCAGGGGGCTGGCAAAGCAATCAGCCCCAGCATTTG.

Points on this clonotype: A much larger clone sits a single nucleotide away, making a read error possible. The chain links TRBV2 to TRBJ2-7; 8 bases are a match to TRBD1. Germline lookup yields CDR1 SNHLY and CDR2 FYNNEI. The length of the CDR3 is 13 residues. As DNA, the CDR3 is TGTGCCAGCAGCCCACAGGGGGTTGGGGAGCACTACTTC. This encodes CASSPQGVGEHYF.

This clonotype has a count of ten or more. The chain has TRBV28 and TRBJ1-2, with D possibly TRBD1 on 6 matching bases. This CDR3 comprises 13 residues. Germline assignment: CDR1 MDHEN and CDR2 SYDVKM. Trimming took 3 bases from V and 6 from J, leaving 11 bases between them. The CDR3 DNA reads as TGTGCCAGCAGTTTTCGGGGGACACATGGCTACACCTTC. Translating it yields CASSFRGTHGYTF.

As DNA, the CDR3 is TGTGCCAGCAGTTTTGGGGTTCTTAACTATGGCTACACCTTC. Its translation is CASSFGVLNYGYTF. The rearrangement uses TRBV28 and TRBJ1-2; D is unresolved. The CDR3 runs to 14 residues. Looked up from germline, CDR1 is MDHEN and CDR2 is SYDVKM. V lost 3 bases and J lost 1, with 9 bases in between.

The CDR3 bases are TGTGCCACCAGTGACCATAGCCGGGACAACCAAGAGACCCAGTACTTC. This translates into CATSDHSRDNQETQYF. V and J are TRBV24-1 and TRBJ2-5; tentatively, D is TRBD1 (6 bases). CDR3 length: 16 residues. V was cut by 4 bases and J by 0 bases, with 14 bases left in between. Germline V gene lookup returns CDR1 KGHDR and CDR2 SFDVKD.

The sample holds a few counts of this clonotype. For the CDR3, the DNA is TGTGCCACCAGCAACCGGGGAGGCACTGAAGCTTTCTTT. Its translation is CATSNRGGTEAFF. The V call is TRBV15, the J call TRBJ1-1; D gene unclear. The CDR3 runs to 13 residues. Trimming removed 4 bases at V and 4 bases at J, with 10 bases between. CDR1 and CDR2 from the germline V gene are LNHNV and YYDKDF (reference sequence).

V is TRBV7-2 and J is TRBJ1-6; 9 nucleotides match TRBD1. Per germline, CDR1 SGHTA and CDR2 FQGNSA. The CDR3 covers 17 residues. J was trimmed by 2 bases and V by 6 bases; bases with no gene match: 8. The DNA for the CDR3 is TGTGCCAGCAGATTTCGACAGGGGGGTACCTATAATTCACCCCTCCACTTT. It translates to CASRFRQGGTYNSPLHF. Combining the CDR3 with reference TRBV7-2 and TRBJ1-6 gives the whole variable domain GAGVSQSPSNKVTEKGKDVELRCDPISGHTALYWYRQSLGQGLEFLIYFQGNSAPDKSGLPSDRFSAERTGGSVSTLTIQRTQQEDSAVYLCASRFRQGGTYNSPLHFGNGTRLTVT.

This clonotype was counted many times. CDR3 amino acids: CASSPRGTGGGYTF. The CDR3 region has the DNA TGTGCCAGCAGCCCTAGAGGGACAGGGGGTGGCTACACCTTC. The J gene is TRBJ1-2, the V gene TRBV7-3; 11 bases match TRBD1. This CDR3 region has 14 residues. Germline CDR1 SGHTA, CDR2 FQGTGA. V shed 5 bases and J 7 bases; nucleotides not matched to a gene: 6.